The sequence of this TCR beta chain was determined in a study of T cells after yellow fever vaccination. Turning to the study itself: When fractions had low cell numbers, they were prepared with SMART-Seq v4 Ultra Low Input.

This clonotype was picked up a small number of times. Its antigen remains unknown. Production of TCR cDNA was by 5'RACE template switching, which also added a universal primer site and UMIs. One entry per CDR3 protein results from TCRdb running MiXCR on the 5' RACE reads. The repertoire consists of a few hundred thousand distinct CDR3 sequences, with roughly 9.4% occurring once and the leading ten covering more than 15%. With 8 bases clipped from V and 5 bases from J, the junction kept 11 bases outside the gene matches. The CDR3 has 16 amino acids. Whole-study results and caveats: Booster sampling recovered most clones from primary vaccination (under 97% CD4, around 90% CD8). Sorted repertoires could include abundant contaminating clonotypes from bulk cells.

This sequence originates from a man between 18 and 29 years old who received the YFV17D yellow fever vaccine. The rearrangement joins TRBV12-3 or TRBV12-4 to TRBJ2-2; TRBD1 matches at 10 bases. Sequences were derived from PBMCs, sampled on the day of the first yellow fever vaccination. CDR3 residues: CASAGGDRGYTGELFF. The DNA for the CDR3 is TGTGCCAGCGCTGGAGGGGACAGGGGTTATACCGGGGAGCTGTTTTTT.